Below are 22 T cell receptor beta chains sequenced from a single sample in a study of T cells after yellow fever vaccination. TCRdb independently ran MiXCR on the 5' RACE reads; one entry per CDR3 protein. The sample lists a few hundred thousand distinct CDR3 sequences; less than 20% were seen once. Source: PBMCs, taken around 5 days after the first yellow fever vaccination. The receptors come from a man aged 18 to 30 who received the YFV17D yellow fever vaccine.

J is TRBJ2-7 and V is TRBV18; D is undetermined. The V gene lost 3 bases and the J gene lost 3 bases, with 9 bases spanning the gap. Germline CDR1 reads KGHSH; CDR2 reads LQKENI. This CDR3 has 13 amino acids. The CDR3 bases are TGTGCCAGCTCACCGGCCACGGACTACGAGCAGTACTTC. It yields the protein CASSPATDYEQYF.

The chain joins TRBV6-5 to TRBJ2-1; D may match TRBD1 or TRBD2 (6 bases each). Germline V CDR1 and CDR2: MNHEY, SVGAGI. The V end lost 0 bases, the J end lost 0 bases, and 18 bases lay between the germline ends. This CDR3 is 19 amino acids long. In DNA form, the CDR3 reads TGTGCCAGCAGTTACTCGAACCCGGGGGCCGGGGGCTCCTACAATGAGCAGTTCTTC. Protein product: CASSYSNPGAGGSYNEQFF.

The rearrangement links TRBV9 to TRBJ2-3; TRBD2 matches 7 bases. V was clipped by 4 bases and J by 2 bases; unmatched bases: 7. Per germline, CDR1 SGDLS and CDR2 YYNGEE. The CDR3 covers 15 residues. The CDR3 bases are TGTGCCAGCAGCTGGAGCGGGGAGCCCACAGATACGCAGTATTTT. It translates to CASSWSGEPTDTQYF.

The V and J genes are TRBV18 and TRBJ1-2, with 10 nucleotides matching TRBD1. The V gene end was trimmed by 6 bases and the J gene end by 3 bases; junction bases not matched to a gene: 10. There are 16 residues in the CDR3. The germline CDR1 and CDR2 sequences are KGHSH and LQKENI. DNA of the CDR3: TGTGCCAGCTCTCTCGAGGGACAGGGGAGTCACTATGGCTACACCTTC. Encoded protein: CASSLEGQGSHYGYTF.

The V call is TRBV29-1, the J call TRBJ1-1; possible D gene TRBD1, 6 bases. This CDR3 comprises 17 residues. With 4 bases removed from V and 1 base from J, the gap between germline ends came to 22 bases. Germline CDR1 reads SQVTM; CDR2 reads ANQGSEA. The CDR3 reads CSVAQLTGFAQNTEAFF. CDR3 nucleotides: TGCAGCGTTGCCCAGTTAACAGGGTTCGCCCAGAACACTGAAGCTTTCTTT.

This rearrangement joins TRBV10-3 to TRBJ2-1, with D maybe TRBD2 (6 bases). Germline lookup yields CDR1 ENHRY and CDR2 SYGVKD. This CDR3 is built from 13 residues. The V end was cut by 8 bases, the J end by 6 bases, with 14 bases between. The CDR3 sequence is CAIGGGGTNEQFF. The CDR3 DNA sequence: TGTGCCATCGGGGGTGGGGGGACCAATGAGCAGTTCTTC.

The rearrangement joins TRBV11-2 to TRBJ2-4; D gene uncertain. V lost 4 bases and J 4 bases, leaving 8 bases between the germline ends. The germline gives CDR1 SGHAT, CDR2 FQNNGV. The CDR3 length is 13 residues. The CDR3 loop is CASSSEQKNIQYF. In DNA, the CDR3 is TGTGCCAGCAGCTCGGAACAAAAAAACATTCAGTACTTC.

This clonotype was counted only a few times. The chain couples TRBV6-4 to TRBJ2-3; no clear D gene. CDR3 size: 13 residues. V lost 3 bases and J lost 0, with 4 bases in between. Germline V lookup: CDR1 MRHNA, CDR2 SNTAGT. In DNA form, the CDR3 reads TGTGCCAGCAGTGATGCTAGCACAGATACGCAGTATTTT. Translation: CASSDASTDTQYF.

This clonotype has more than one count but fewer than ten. DNA of the CDR3: TGCGCCAGCAGCTTGTCTAGCGGGGGGGATACGCAGTATTTT. Protein sequence: CASSLSSGGDTQYF. V usage is TRBV5-1 and J usage is TRBJ2-3; TRBD2 aligns across 11 bases. The J segment lost 6 bases and the V segment lost 1 base, leaving 1 base of the junction unmatched. CDR1 and CDR2 (germline): SGHRS, YFSETQ. The CDR3 length is 14 residues.

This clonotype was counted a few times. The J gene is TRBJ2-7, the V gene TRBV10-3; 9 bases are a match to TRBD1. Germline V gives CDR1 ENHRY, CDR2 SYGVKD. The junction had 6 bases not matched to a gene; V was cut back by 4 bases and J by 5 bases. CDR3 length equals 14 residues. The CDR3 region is CAISGPGQGNEQYV. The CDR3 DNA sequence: TGTGCCATCAGTGGGCCGGGACAGGGCAACGAGCAGTACGTC.

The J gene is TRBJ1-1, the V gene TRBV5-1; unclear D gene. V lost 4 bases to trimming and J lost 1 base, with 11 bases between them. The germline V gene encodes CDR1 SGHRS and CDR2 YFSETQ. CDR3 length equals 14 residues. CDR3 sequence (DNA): TGCGCCAGCAGCCCAAGTCCTCAGAACACTGAAGCTTTCTTT. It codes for CASSPSPQNTEAFF.

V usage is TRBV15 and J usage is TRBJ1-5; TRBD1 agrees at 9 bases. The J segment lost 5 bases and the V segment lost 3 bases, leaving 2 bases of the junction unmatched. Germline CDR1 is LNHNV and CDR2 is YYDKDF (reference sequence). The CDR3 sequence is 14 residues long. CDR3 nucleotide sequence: TGTGCCACCAGCAGCGACAGGGGGTATCAGCCCCAGCATTTT. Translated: CATSSDRGYQPQHF.

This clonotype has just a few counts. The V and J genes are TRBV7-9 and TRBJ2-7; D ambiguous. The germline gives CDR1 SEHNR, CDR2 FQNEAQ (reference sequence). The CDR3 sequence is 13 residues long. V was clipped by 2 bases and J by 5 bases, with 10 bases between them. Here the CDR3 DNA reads TGTGCCAGCAGCTTAATGGCCGATGACGAGCAGTACTTC. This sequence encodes CASSLMADDEQYF.

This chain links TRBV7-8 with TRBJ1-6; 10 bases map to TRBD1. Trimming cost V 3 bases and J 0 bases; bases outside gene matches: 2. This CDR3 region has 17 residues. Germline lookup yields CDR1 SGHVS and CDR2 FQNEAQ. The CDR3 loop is CASSFGQGVSYNSPLHF. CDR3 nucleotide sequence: TGTGCCAGCAGCTTCGGACAGGGGGTCTCCTATAATTCACCCCTCCACTTT. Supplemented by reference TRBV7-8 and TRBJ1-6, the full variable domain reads GAGVSQSPRYKVAKRGQDVALRCDPISGHVSLFWYQQALGQGPEFLTYFQNEAQLDKSGLPSDRFFAERPEGSVSTLKIQRTQQEDSAVYLCASSFGQGVSYNSPLHFGNGTRLTVT.

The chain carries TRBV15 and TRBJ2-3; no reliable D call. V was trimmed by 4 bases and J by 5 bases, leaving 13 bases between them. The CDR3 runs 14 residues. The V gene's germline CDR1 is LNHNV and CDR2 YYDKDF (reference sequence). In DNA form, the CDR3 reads TGTGCCACCAGCACTGATCAACCGGGAGATACGCAGTATTTT. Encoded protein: CATSTDQPGDTQYF.

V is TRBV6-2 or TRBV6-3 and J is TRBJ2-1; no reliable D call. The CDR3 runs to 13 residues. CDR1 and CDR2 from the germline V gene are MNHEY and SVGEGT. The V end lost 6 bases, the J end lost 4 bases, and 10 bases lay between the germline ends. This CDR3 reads CASREQTYNEQFF. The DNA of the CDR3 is TGTGCCAGCAGGGAACAGACTTACAATGAGCAGTTCTTC.

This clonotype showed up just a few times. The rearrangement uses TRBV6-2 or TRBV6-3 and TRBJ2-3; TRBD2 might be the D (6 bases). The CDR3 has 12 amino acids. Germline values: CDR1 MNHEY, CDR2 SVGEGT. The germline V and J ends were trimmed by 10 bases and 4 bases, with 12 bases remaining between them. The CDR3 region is CATTGGADTQYF. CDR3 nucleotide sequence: TGTGCCACGACGGGCGGGGCAGATACGCAGTATTTT.

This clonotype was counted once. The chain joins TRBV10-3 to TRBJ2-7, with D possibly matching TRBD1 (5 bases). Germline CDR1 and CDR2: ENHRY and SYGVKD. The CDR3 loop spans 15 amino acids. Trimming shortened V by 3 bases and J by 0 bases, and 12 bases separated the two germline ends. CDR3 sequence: CAISDRTKSSYEQYV. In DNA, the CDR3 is TGTGCCATCAGTGATAGGACAAAGAGCTCCTACGAGCAGTACGTC.

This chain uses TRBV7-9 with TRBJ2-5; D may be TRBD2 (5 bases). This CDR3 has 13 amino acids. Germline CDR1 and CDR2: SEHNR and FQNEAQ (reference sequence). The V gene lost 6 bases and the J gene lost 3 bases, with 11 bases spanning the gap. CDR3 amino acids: CASRDREKETQYF. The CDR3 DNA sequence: TGTGCCAGCAGAGATCGGGAAAAAGAGACCCAGTACTTC.

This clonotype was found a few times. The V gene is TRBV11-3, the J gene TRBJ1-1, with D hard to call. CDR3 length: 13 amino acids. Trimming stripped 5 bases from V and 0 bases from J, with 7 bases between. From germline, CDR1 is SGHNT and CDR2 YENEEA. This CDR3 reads CASSATVNTEAFF. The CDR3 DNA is TGTGCCAGCAGCGCCACAGTGAACACTGAAGCTTTCTTT.

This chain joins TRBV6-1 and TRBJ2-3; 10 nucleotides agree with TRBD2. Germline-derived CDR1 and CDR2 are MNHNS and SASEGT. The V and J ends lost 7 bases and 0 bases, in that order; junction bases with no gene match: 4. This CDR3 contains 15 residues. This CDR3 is CASKLAGTSTDTQYF. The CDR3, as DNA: TGTGCCAGCAAACTAGCGGGGACGAGCACAGATACGCAGTATTTT.

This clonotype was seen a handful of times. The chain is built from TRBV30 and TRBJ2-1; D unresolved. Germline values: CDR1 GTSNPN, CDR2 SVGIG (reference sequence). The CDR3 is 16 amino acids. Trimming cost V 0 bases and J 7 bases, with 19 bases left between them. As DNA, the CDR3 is TGTGCCTGGAGTGTCTTACCCGACTTTAGAGTTAATGAGCAGTTCTTC. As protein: CAWSVLPDFRVNEQFF.